The T cell receptor (beta chain) described here comes from a study of blood T cell repertoires in COVID-19 (dated by TCRdb to the early 2020s). Regarding the study in general: The collaborator samples originated in the United States, Italy and Spain and spanned the acute and convalescent phases of COVID-19. The material from the prospective study consisted of cDNA or gDNA derived from T cells, B-cell-depleted T cells, or PBMCs. The dataset comprised deeply sampled blood TCRbeta repertoires from subjects exposed to, actively infected with, or recovered from COVID-19. The repertoires were released in a freely available public database meant as a resource for research on the immune response to SARS-CoV-2. The samples were drawn from two sources: the first 160 participants of the ongoing ImmuneRACE study, and 1,000 to 1,500 subjects contributed by 6 global collaborators. A de-identified subject ID, COVID-19 status, age in years and sex were almost always included in the sample metadata. Where HLA class I and class II types were available, the types were taken from metadata supplied by the sample provider, not from assay-based typing.

TCRbeta CDR3 regions were amplified from genomic DNA using the immunoSEQ Assay, a bias-controlled multiplex PCR. As for how the authors treated the data: The number of nucleated cells in each sample was estimated by amplification of reference gene primers within the assay. To quantify the absolute abundance of each unique TCRbeta CDR3 rearrangement, sequence reads were collapsed and filtered. For each sample, productive Simpson clonality was calculated by taking the square root of Simpson's diversity index across productive rearrangements. This is the immuneACCESS table as TCRdb keeps it, with only in-frame sequences that have V and J called. A part of the clones is gone; compared with another copy, unresolved V genes explain less than half, and the rest is unexplained. V, J and clone size reflect that table, while D and trimming were determined from the DNA. Recorded for this sample are some 140,000 clones; approximately 81% of them occurred a single time. Together, the top ten hold about 5.5% of the sample.

With regard to this clone: Its antigen specificity is not known. Base qualities were left out, and no much larger clone turns up one base away.

Study-level results and caveats: Clinical and demographic metadata were provided uncurated, with the amount varying by source and participant.

Enrolling through a virtual design, the prospective study's participants ranged in age from about 18 to 89 years and lived across 20 to 30 United States geographic areas. To assign participants to cohorts, the prospective study relied on clinical history that participants themselves reported in a screening survey and a study questionnaire. Each participant in the prospective study had whole blood, serum and a nasopharyngeal or oropharyngeal swab collected by mobile phlebotomists. Prospective study participants could optionally give additional blood draws and questionnaires over a roughly 2-month period. Blood samples from the prospective study were shipped frozen or at room temperature prior to DNA extraction. Material for sequencing was PBMCs or T cells enriched from blood (not recorded which). The origin of this receptor is a man aged 35 to 55 with acute COVID-19.

The CDR3 protein is CASSRGGGGRVQETQYF. The DNA sequence is as follows: TGTGCCAGCAGCCGGGGGGGCGGTGGTAGGGTTCAAGAGACCCAGTACTTC. The chain employs TRBV7-2 and TRBJ2-5; TRBD2 matches 8 bases in the middle. V has 5 bases trimmed and J has 2 bases trimmed; junction bases matching no gene number 13. The germline V gene sets CDR1 to SGHTA and CDR2 to FQGNSA. Reading from cysteine to phenylalanine, the CDR3 counts 17 amino acids. Left in the record is the CDR3 DNA by itself, 51 bases read in frame from the first base. With the portions outside the CDR3 filled from the reference TRBV7-2 and TRBJ2-5 genes, the complete variable region becomes GAGVSQSPSNKVTEKGKDVELRCDPISGHTALYWYRQSLGQGLEFLIYFQGNSAPDKSGLPSDRFSAERTGGSVSTLTIQRTQQEDSAVYLCASSRGGGGRVQETQYFGPGTRLLVL.